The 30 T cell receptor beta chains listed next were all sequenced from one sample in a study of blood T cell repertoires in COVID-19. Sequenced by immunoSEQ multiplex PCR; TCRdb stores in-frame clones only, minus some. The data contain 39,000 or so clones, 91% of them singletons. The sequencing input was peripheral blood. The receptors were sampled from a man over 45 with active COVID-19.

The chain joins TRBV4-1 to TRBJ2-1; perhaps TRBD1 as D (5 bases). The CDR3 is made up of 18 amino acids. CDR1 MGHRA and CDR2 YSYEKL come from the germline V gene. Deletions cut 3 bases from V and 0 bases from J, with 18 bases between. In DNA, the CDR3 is TGCGCCAGCAGCCAGGAAGGGGCACTCCTAAGCTCCTACAATGAGCAGTTCTTC. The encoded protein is CASSQEGALLSSYNEQFF.

CDR3 loop: CASSVDGWNTEAFF. The DNA for the CDR3 is TGTGCCAGCAGCGTAGACGGGTGGAACACTGAAGCTTTCTTT. V is TRBV9 and J is TRBJ1-1; the D is unclear. Germline V gene data show CDR1 as SGDLS and CDR2 as YYNGEE. The CDR3 runs to 14 residues. V was clipped by 0 bases and J by 1 base, with 7 bases between them.

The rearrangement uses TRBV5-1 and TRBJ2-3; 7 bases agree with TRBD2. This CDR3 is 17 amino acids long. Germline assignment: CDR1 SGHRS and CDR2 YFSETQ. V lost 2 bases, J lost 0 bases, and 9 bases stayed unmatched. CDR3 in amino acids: CASSFPGDSGSTDTQYF. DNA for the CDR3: TGCGCCAGCAGCTTCCCTGGAGATAGCGGGAGCACAGATACGCAGTATTTT.

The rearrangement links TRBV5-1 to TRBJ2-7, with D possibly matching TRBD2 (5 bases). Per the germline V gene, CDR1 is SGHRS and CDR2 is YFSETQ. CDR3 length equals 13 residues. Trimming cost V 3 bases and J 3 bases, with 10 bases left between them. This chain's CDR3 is CASSSGEGYEQYF. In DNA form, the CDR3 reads TGCGCCAGCAGCTCCGGAGAGGGCTACGAGCAGTACTTC. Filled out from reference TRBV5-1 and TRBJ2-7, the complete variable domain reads KAGVTQTPRYLIKTRGQQVTLSCSPISGHRSVSWYQQTPGQGLQFLFEYFSETQRNKGNFPGRFSGRQFSNSRSEMNVSTLELGDSALYLCASSSGEGYEQYFGPGTRLTVT.

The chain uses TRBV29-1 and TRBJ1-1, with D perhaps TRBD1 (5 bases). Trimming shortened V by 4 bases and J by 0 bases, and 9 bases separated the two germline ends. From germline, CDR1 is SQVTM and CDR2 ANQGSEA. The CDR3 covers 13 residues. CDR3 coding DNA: TGCAGCGTTGGGACATTTTTGAACACTGAAGCTTTCTTT. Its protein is CSVGTFLNTEAFF.

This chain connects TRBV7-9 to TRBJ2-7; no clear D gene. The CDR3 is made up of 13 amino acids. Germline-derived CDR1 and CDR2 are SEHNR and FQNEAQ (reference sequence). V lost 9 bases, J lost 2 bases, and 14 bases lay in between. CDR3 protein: CASQLGGTYEQYF. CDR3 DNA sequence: TGTGCCAGTCAGTTAGGCGGAACCTACGAGCAGTACTTC.

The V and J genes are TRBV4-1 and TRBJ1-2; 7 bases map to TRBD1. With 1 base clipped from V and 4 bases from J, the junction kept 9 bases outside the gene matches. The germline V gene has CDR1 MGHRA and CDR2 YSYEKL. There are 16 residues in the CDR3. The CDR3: CASSQVQGFNIYGYTF. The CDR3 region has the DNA TGCGCCAGCAGCCAAGTACAGGGGTTTAACATCTATGGCTACACCTTC.

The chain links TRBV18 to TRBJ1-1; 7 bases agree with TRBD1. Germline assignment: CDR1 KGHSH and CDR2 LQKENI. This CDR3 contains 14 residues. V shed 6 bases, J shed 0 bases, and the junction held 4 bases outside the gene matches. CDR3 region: CASSQDRMNTEAFF. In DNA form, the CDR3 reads TGTGCCAGCTCCCAGGACAGGATGAACACTGAAGCTTTCTTT.

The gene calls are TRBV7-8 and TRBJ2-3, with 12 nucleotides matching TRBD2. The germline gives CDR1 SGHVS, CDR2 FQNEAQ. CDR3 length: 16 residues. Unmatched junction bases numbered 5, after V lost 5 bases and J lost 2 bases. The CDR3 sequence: CASSHLAGGSTDTQYF. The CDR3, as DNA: TGTGCCAGCAGCCACCTAGCGGGGGGGTCCACAGATACGCAGTATTTT.

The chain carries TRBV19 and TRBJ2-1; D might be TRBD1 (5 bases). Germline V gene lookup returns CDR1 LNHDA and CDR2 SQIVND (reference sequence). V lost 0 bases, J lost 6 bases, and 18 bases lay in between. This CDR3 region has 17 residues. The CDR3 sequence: CASSIEGRMRRPNEQFF. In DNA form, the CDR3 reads TGTGCCAGTAGTATAGAGGGGCGGATGAGGCGTCCCAATGAGCAGTTCTTC.

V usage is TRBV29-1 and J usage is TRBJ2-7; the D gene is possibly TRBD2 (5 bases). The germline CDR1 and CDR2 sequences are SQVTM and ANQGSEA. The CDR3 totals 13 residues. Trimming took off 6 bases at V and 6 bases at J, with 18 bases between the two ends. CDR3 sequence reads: CSVLPLRGGEQYF. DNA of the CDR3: TGCAGCGTCCTCCCCTTACGGGGTGGCGAGCAGTACTTC.

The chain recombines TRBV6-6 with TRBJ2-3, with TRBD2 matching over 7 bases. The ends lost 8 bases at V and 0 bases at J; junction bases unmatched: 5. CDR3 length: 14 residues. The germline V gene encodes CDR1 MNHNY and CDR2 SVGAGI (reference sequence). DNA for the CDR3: TGTGCCAGCCGGGACTACTCTAGCACAGATACGCAGTATTTT. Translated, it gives CASRDYSSTDTQYF.

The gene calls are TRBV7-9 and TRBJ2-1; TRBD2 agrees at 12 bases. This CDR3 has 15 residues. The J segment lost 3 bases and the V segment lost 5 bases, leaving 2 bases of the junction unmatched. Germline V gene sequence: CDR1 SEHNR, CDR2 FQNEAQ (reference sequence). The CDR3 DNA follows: TGTGCCAGCAGCGTGACTAGCGGGGGCTACAATGAGCAGTTCTTC. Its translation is CASSVTSGGYNEQFF.

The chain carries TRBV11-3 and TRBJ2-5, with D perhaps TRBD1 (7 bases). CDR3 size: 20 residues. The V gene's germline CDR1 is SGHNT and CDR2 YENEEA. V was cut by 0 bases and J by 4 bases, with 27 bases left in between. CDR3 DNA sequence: TGTGCCAGCAGCTTAGACAGGGGGACTTCACTACTCGATCTAACAGAGACCCAGTACTTC. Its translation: CASSLDRGTSLLDLTETQYF.

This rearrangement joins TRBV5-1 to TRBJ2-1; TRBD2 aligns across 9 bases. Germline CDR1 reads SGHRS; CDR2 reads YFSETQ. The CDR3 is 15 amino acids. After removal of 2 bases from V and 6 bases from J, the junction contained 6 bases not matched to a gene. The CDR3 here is CASSLSLAGSNEQFF. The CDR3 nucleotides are TGCGCCAGCAGCTTAAGTCTAGCGGGAAGCAATGAGCAGTTCTTC.

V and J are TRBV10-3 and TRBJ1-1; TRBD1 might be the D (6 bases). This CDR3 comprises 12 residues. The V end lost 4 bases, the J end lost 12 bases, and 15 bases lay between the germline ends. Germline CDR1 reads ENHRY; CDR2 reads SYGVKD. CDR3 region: CAISGPGTLTFF. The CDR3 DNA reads TGTGCCATCAGTGGGCCCGGGACACTAACTTTCTTT.

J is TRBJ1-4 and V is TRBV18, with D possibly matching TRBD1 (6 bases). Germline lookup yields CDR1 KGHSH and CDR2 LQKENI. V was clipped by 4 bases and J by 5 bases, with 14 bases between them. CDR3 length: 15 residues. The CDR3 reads CASSLETGPNEKLFF. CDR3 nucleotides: TGTGCCAGCTCACTCGAAACAGGGCCAAATGAAAAACTGTTTTTT.

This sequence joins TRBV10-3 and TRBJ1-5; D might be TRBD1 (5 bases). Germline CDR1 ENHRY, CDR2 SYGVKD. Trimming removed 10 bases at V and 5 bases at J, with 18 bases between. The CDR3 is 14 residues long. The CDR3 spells CATGDRDGHQPQHF. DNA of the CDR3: TGTGCCACGGGGGATAGGGACGGTCATCAGCCCCAGCATTTT.

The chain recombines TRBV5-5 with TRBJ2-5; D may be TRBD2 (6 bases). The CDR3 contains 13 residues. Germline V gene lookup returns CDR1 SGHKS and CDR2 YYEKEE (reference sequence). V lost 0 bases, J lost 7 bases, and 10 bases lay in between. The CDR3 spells CASSLAPEGTQYF. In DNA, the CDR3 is TGTGCCAGCAGCTTGGCTCCGGAGGGGACCCAGTACTTC.

CDR3 amino acids: CASSPSTGTNSPLHF. The CDR3 DNA reads TGTGCCAGCAGCCCTTCGACAGGAACGAATTCACCCCTCCACTTT. The chain combines TRBV4-2 with TRBJ1-6; tentatively, D is TRBD1 (6 bases). The CDR3 covers 15 residues. Trimming stripped 4 bases from V and 7 bases from J, with 14 bases between. CDR1 and CDR2 (germline): LGHNA, YNFKEQ.

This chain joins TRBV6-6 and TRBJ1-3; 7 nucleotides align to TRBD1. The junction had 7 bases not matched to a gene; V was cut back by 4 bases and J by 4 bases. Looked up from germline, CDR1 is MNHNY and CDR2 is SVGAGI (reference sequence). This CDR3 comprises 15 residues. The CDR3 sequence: CASSSSTGPGNTIYF. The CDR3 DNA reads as TGTGCCAGCAGTTCATCGACAGGGCCGGGAAACACCATATATTTT.

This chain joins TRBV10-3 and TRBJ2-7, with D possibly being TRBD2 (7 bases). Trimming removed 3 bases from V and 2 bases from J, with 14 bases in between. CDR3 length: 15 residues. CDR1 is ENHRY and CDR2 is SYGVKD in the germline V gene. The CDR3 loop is CAISEGGGVTYEQYF. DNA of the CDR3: TGTGCCATCAGTGAAGGAGGGGGGGTGACCTACGAGCAGTACTTC.

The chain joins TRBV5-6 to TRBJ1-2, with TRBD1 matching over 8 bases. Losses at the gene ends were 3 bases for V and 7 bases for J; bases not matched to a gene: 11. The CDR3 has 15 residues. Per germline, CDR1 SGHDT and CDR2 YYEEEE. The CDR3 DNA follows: TGTGCCAGCAGCTCCCTAGACAGGGGAGGAGGTGGCTACACCTTC. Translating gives CASSSLDRGGGGYTF.

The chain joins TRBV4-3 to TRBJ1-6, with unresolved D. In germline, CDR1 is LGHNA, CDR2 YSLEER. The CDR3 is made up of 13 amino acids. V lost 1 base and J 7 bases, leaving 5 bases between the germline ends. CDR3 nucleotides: TGCGCCAGCAGCCAAGTTGGCAATTCACCCCTCCACTTT. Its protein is CASSQVGNSPLHF.

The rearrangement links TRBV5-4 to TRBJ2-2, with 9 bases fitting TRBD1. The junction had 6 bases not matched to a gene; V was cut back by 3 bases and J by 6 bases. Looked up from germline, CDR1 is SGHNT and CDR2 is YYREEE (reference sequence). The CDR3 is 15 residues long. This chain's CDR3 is CASSSYRGRSGELFF. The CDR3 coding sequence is TGTGCCAGCAGCTCCTACAGGGGGCGCTCCGGGGAGCTGTTTTTT.

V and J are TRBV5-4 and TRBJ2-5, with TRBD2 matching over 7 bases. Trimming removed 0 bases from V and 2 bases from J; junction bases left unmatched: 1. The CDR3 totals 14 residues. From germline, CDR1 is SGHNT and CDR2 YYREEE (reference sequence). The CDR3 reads CASSLAGGQETQYF. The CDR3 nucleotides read TGTGCCAGCAGCTTGGCCGGGGGGCAAGAGACCCAGTACTTC.

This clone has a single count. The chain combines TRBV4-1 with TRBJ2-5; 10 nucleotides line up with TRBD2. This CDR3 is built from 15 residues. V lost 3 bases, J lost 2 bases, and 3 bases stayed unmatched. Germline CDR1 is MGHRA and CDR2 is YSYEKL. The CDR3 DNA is TGCGCCAGCAGCCAGCTAGCGGGAGAGCAAGAGACCCAGTACTTC. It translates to CASSQLAGEQETQYF.

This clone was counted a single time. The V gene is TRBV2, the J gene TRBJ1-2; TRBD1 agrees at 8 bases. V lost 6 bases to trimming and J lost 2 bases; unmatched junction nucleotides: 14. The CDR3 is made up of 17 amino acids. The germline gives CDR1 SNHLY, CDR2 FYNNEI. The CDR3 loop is CASRARQGRLLNYGYTF. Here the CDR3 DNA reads TGTGCCAGCAGAGCTCGACAGGGGAGGCTTTTAAACTATGGCTACACCTTC.

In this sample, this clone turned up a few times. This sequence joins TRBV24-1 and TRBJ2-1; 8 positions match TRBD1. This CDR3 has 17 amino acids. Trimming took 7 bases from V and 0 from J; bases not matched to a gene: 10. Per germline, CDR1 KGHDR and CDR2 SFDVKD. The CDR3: CATSNPGQARSYNEQFF. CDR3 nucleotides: TGTGCCACCAGCAACCCGGGACAGGCCCGCTCCTACAATGAGCAGTTCTTC.

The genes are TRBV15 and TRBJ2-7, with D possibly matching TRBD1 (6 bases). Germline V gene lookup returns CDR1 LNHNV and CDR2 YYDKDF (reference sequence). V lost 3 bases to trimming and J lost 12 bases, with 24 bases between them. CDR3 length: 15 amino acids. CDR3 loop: CATSSYIGLTGSRYF. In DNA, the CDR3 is TGTGCCACCAGCAGCTACATCGGCCTAACAGGGAGTCGGTACTTC.